Presented here are 12 T cell receptor beta chains from one specimen sequenced in a study of cytotoxic CD8 clonotypes in ibrutinib-treated CLL. Measured with immunoSEQ multiplex PCR; TCRdb has only the in-frame clones, and not every one. The table lists around 25,000 clones, around 69% of them singletons. The starting material was PBMCs, obtained at disease progression, from a patient treated with ibrutinib. The origin of the receptors is a human donor with chronic lymphocytic leukemia.

The chain joins TRBV18 to TRBJ1-2; 9 positions agree with TRBD1. Germline V lookup: CDR1 KGHSH, CDR2 LQKENI. The CDR3 is made up of 15 amino acids. The junction had 8 bases not matched to a gene; V was cut back by 3 bases and J by 6 bases. The CDR3 DNA sequence: TGTGCCAGCTCACCCGGGGACAGGGAAGGGGATGGCTACACCTTC. It specifies CASSPGDREGDGYTF.

The rearrangement links TRBV12-5 to TRBJ2-7; 7 positions agree with TRBD1. Germline V gene sequence: CDR1 LGHNT, CDR2 FRNRAP. V lost 5 bases to trimming and J lost 2 bases; unmatched junction nucleotides: 9. This CDR3 has 15 residues. DNA of the CDR3: TGTGCTAGTGGTCCGTTCGGGACAGACCCCTACGAGCAGTACTTC. Amino acids: CASGPFGTDPYEQYF.

CDR3 sequence reads: CASSLQGTGELFF. CDR3 coding DNA: TGTGCCAGCAGCTTACAAGGCACCGGGGAGCTGTTTTTT. The genes are TRBV11-3 and TRBJ2-2; no clear D gene. Germline CDR1 and CDR2: SGHNT and YENEEA. There are 13 residues in the CDR3. Trimming took 2 bases from V and 4 from J, leaving 5 bases between them.

The rearrangement links TRBV4-1 to TRBJ2-7; 10 nucleotides agree with TRBD2. V was clipped by 6 bases and J by 0 bases; unmatched bases: 5. This CDR3 is 15 amino acids long. CDR1 is MGHRA, CDR2 YSYEKL, per germline. DNA of the CDR3: TGCGCCAGCAGTCGAGCGGGGGGGCTCTCCTACGAGCAGTACTTC. As protein: CASSRAGGLSYEQYF.

The gene calls are TRBV7-9 and TRBJ2-1; D is ambiguous. CDR3 length equals 14 residues. The V end was cut by 5 bases, the J end by 7 bases, with 15 bases between. Per the germline V gene, CDR1 is SEHNR and CDR2 is FQNEAQ (reference sequence). CDR3 in DNA: TGTGCCAGCAGCCTTCGACCGGGCTGGAATGAGCAGTTCTTC. It yields the protein CASSLRPGWNEQFF.

The rearrangement joins TRBV9 to TRBJ1-1; TRBD1 is a possible D gene (5 bases). CDR1 SGDLS and CDR2 YYNGEE come from the germline V gene. Trimming removed 1 base at V and 5 bases at J, with 9 bases between. The CDR3 contains 13 residues. As DNA, the CDR3 is TGTGCCAGCAGCGTATTGGGGGAGACTGAAGCTTTCTTT. It yields the protein CASSVLGETEAFF.

The chain employs TRBV29-1 and TRBJ2-7; no clear D. The V end lost 0 bases, the J end lost 1 base, and 16 bases lay between the germline ends. Germline V gene sequence: CDR1 SQVTM, CDR2 ANQGSEA. The CDR3 extends over 16 amino acids. The CDR3 DNA sequence: TGCAGCGTTGAAGATCTTGGGCTCAGTGGGTCCTACGAGCAGTACTTC. Protein product: CSVEDLGLSGSYEQYF.

The chain is built from TRBV5-4 and TRBJ2-1; 10 nucleotides match TRBD1. Germline V gene sequence: CDR1 SGHNT, CDR2 YYREEE (reference sequence). The trim removed 0 bases at V and 7 bases at J, leaving 1 base unmatched. The CDR3 totals 14 residues. In DNA, the CDR3 is TGTGCCAGCAGCTTGGGGACAGGGGGAAATGAGCAGTTCTTC. This sequence encodes CASSLGTGGNEQFF.

J is TRBJ2-7 and V is TRBV9; TRBD2 matches 10 bases. Germline V gene lookup returns CDR1 SGDLS and CDR2 YYNGEE. This CDR3 spans 15 amino acids. The junction had 5 bases not matched to a gene; V was cut back by 0 bases and J by 5 bases. The CDR3 here is CASSVGAGGLDEQYF. The DNA for the CDR3 is TGTGCCAGCAGCGTAGGAGCGGGGGGGCTCGACGAGCAGTACTTC.

This sequence joins TRBV9 and TRBJ2-1, with D possibly called TRBD1 or TRBD2 (6 bases each). Germline CDR1 is SGDLS and CDR2 is YYNGEE. V was pared by 2 bases and J by 0 bases, with 9 bases between. The CDR3 contains 15 residues. The CDR3 DNA is TGTGCCAGCAGCGTGGGGGGCCTCTCCTACAATGAGCAGTTCTTC. Protein product: CASSVGGLSYNEQFF.

CDR3 in amino acids: CASTPPLHF. Written as DNA, the CDR3 is TGTGCCTCGACCCCACCCCTCCACTTT. The chain is built from TRBV2 and TRBJ1-6, with D uncertain. Germline CDR1 and CDR2: SNHLY and FYNNEI. The CDR3 totals 9 residues. V was pared by 11 bases and J by 11 bases, with 7 bases between.

This chain joins TRBV27 and TRBJ2-1; 8 bases align to TRBD2. This CDR3 has 15 amino acids. The germline V gene encodes CDR1 MNHEY and CDR2 SMNVEV (reference sequence). The J segment lost 5 bases and the V segment lost 3 bases, leaving 6 bases of the junction unmatched. The CDR3 sequence is CASSLSGGGHNEQFF. In nucleotides, the CDR3 is TGTGCCAGCAGTTTGAGCGGGGGAGGTCACAATGAGCAGTTCTTC.